This T cell receptor beta chain was recorded in a study of TIL therapy for anti-PD-1-resistant metastatic lung cancer. Overall study context: Median tumor PD-L1 proportion score was roughly 6%. The study's findings and limits: TIL cultures after expansion showed higher clonality and lower diversity than baseline tumor (median 6% vs 31%).

The immunoSEQ assay was v3. Only in-frame clones appear in the TCRdb table, and some are missing; sequencing was by immunoSEQ multiplex PCR. The sample consists of over 10,000 clones, 66% of them appearing once. The time point is: pre-treatment sample, taken before nivolumab and TIL therapy. Pleural nodules or supraclavicular lymph nodes made up most of the excised metastases sampled. Looked up from germline, CDR1 is SGHTA and CDR2 is FQGNSA. V dropped 0 bases and J dropped 0 bases, with 14 bases sitting between them. The CDR3 consists of 17 residues. On this clone: Antigen unknown.

This specimen was tumor tissue, taken at baseline. This TCR was recovered from a woman between 25 and 80 years old with non-small cell lung cancer. The chain links TRBV7-2 to TRBJ1-1, with a tentative D call TRBD1 (5 bases). The CDR3 nucleotides are TGTGCCAGCAGCTTAGCCGAGATTTGGGGGGTGAACACTGAAGCTTTCTTT. It translates to CASSLAEIWGVNTEAFF.